This entry describes one T cell receptor beta chain. No antigen is known for it. Qualities for individual bases were not recorded, and no much larger clone is one base off. The data derive from a study of OX40 agonist ivuxolimab in advanced cancers. For the study in its entirety: Ivuxolimab, which targeted the costimulatory receptor OX40 (CD134), was an agonistic, fully human IgG2 monoclonal antibody. Intravenous ivuxolimab was administered to patients every 2 weeks at six dose levels: 0.01, 0.1, 0.3, 1.5, 3 and 10 mg/kg. Of the 50 to 55 patients in dose escalation, around 20 had hepatocellular carcinoma, about 15 had melanoma, 9 had renal cell carcinoma and 9 had head and neck cancer. In the dose-escalation cohort, approximately 82% of patients were male, and the mean age was roughly 56 years with a range of roughly 20 to 85. Patients were allowed to have had prior anti-PD-1, anti-PD-L1 or anti-CTLA-4 therapy, and approximately 39% of the dose-escalation patients had been treated with checkpoint inhibitors. Three dose-escalation patients achieved partial responses, one with hepatocellular carcinoma and two with cutaneous melanoma. Peripheral TCRbeta sequencing aimed to test whether ivuxolimab altered TCR sequence diversity and caused clonal T-cell expansion. The paper reports the monotherapy dose-escalation portion (N of about 51 patients) of the phase I ivuxolimab trial. What the study reported, not specific to this receptor: The antigen specificity of the clonally expanded peripheral T cells was not determined. Low levels of normalized T-cell clonal expansion were also shown by some nonresponding patients. After ivuxolimab, more expanded clones were found on average in CD8+ T cells than in CD4+ T cells. Clonal expansion of both CD4+ and CD8+ blood T cells was observed from baseline to week 6 at doses 0.1 to 3.0 mg/kg. In the 0.1-3.0 mg/kg groups, partial responders were among the patients with the lowest normalized peripheral clonal expansion, particularly in CD8+ T cells.

The germline V end is reduced by 7 bases and the J end by 11 bases; junction bases left unmatched: 9. CDR1 and CDR2 (MNHNS, SASEGT) derive from the germline V gene. Its CDR3 holds 12 amino acids, cysteine through phenylalanine. The retained sequence is limited to the CDR3, 36 bases, with the frame set at the first base. Patients with a history of autoimmune disease or receiving systemic immunosuppression were excluded from the trial. Peripheral blood for TCR sequencing was drawn from every dose cohort at baseline, at cycle 4 day 1 and at cycle 7 day 1. The samples were drawn from a first-in-human, open-label, multicenter phase I dose-escalation trial of ivuxolimab. The trial enrolled adults with locally advanced or metastatic head and neck squamous cell, hepatocellular, melanoma or renal cell carcinoma. Before TCR sequencing, CD4+ T cells and CD8+ T cells were sorted from peripheral blood as separate populations.

Genomic DNA was extracted from sorted cells for sequencing of the TCRbeta CDR3 region. The immunoSEQ Assay was used for sequencing of TCRbeta CDR3 regions. TCRdb mirrors the immuneACCESS table, restricted to in-frame sequences. Some clones are absent from its copies; in checked studies, under half trace to an unresolved V gene, and the reason for the others is unknown. Across this sample there are roughly 80,000 clones, with 90% seen only once. The ten largest make up more than 0.6% of the sample. The clonotype originates from an adult with an advanced solid tumor such as melanoma, head and neck, liver or kidney cancer. The sample was CD4+ or CD8+ T cells sorted from blood, taken in a trial of the OX40 agonist ivuxolimab. The chain uses TRBV6-1 and TRBJ1-1, and 8 junction bases match TRBD1. The DNA is as follows: TGTGCCAGCACCGCCGACAGGGGAGTGGCTTTCTTT. Its protein reads: CASTADRGVAFF.